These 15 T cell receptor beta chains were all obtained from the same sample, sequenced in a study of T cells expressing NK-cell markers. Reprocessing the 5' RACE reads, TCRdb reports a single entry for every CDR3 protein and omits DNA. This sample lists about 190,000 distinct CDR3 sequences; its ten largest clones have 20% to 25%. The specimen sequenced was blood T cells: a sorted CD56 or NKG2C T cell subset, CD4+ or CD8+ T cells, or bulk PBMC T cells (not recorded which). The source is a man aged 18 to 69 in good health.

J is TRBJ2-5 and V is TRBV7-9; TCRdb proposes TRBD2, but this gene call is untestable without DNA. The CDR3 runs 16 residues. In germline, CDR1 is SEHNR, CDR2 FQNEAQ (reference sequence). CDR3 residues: CASRPFGTASQETQYF.

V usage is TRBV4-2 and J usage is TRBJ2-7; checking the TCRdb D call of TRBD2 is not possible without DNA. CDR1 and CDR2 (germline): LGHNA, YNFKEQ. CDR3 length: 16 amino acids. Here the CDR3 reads CASSQDSGLAGFEQYF.

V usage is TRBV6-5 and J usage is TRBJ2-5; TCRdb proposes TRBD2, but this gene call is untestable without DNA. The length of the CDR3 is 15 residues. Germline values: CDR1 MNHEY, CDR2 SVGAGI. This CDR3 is CASSYSSKRQETQYF.

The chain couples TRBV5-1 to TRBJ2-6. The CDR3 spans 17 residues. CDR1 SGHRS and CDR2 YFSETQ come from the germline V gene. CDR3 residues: CASSLGSGPTGANVLTF.

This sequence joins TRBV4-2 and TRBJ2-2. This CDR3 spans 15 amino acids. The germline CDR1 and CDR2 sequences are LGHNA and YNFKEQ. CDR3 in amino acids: CASSQPAQNTGELFF.

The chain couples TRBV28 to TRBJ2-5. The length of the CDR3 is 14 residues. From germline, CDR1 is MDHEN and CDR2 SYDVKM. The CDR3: CASSRSTVQETQYF.

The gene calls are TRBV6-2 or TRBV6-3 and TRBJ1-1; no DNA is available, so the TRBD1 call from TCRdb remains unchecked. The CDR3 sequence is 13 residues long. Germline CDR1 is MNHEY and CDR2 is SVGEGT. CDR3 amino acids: CASSPMPDAEAFF.

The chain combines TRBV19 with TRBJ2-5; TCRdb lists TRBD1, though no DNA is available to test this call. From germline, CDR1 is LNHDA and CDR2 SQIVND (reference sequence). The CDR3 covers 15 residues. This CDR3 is CASSIGGTGLETQYF.

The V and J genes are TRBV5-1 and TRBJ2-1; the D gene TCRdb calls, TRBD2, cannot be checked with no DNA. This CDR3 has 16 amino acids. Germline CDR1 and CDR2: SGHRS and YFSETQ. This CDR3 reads CASSLRTSGAYNEQFF.

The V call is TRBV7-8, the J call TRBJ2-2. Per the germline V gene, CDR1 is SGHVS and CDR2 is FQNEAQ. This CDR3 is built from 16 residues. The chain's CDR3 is CASSFQPFGVAGELFF.

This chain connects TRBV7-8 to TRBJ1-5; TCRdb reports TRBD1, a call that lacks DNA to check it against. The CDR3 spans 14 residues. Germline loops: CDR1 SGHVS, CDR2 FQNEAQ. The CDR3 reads CASSGGTGDQPQHF.

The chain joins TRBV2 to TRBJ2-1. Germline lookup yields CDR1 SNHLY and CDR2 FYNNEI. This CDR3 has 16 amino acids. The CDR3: CASRSHTWPTYNEQFF.

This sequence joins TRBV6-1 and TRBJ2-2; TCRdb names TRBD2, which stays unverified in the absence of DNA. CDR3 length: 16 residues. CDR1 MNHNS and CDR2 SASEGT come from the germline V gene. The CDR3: CASTMGLGANTGELFF.

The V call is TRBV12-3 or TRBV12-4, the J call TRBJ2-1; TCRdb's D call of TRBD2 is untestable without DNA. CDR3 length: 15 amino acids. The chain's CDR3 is CASRRAGGPWDEQFF.

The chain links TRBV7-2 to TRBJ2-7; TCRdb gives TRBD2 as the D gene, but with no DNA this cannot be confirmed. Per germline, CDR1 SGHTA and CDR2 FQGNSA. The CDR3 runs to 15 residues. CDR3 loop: CASSIGTWDSYEQYF. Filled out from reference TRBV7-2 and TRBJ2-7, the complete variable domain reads GAGVSQSPSNKVTEKGKDVELRCDPISGHTALYWYRQSLGQGLEFLIYFQGNSAPDKSGLPSDRFSAERTGGSVSTLTIQRTQQEDSAVYLCASSIGTWDSYEQYFGPGTRLTVT.